Listed below are T cell receptor beta chains from one sample, sequenced in a study of regulatory T cells. The table came from immunoSEQ multiplex PCR; TCRdb's copy has only in-frame clones and leaves some out. This table has roughly 32,000 clones, around nine tenths appearing once. The specimen sequenced was conventional CD4+ T cells sorted from blood. All receptors come from a person aged 18 to 29 with CD3G deficiency. Both conserved end residues are part of each CDR3.

v_gene	len	j_gene	CDR3aa
TRBV28	13	TRBJ1-1	CASSTSANTEAFF
TRBV18	13	TRBJ1-1	CASSQGVNTEAFF
TRBV28	14	TRBJ2-4	CASSFDGGGNIQYF
TRBV6-1	13	TRBJ2-3	CASSEGLLDTQYF
TRBV11-2	15	TRBJ2-3	CASSPGARGTDTQYF
TRBV6-1	14	TRBJ1-5	CASRETWRNQPQHF
TRBV18	15	TRBJ2-3	CASSGPTGGTDTQYF
TRBV7-8	15	TRBJ2-3	CASSLRSLGTDTQYF
TRBV19	15	TRBJ2-6	CASSIESSGANVLTF
TRBV5-1	14	TRBJ2-5	CASSFTSGGETQYF
TRBV25-1	15	TRBJ2-1	CASSSRTVLGDEQFF
TRBV28	13	TRBJ2-7	CATMNSLSYEQYF
TRBV18	12	TRBJ2-7	CASSPDRVEQYF